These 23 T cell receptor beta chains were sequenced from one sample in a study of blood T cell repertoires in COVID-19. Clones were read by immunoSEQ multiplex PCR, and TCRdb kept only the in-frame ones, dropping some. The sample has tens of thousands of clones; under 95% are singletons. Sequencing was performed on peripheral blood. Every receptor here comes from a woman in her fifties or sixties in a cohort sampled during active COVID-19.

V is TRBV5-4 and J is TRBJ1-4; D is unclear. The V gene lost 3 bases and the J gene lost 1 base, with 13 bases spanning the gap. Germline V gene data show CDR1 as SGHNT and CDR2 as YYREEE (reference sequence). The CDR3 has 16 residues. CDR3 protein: CASSSIRCLTNEKLFF. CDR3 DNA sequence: TGTGCCAGCAGCTCCATCAGGTGCCTAACTAATGAAAAACTGTTTTTT.

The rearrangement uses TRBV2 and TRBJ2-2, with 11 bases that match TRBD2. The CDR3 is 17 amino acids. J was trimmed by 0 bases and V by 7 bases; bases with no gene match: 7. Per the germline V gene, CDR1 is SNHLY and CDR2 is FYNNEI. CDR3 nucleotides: TGTGCCAGCAAGTGGCTAGCGGGGGGCACGAACACCGGGGAGCTGTTTTTT. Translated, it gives CASKWLAGGTNTGELFF.

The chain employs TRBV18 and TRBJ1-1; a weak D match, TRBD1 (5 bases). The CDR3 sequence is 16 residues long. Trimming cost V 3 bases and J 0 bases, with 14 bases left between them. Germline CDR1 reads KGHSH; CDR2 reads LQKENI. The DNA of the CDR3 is TGTGCCAGCTCACCGACAAGACAGCTTATGAACACTGAAGCTTTCTTT. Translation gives CASSPTRQLMNTEAFF.

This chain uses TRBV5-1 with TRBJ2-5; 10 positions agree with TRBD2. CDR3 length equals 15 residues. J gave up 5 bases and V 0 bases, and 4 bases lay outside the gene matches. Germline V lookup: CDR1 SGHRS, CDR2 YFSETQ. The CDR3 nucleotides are TGCGCCAGCAGCTTGGGGACTAGCGGAGGGGAGACCCAGTACTTC. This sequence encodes CASSLGTSGGETQYF.

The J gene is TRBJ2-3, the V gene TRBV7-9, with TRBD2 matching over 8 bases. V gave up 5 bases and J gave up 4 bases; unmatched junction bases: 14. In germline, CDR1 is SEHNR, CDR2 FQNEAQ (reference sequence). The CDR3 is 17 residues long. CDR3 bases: TGTGCCAGCAGCCTCGGACTAGCCCATCTCATGGCAGATACGCAGTATTTT. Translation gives CASSLGLAHLMADTQYF.

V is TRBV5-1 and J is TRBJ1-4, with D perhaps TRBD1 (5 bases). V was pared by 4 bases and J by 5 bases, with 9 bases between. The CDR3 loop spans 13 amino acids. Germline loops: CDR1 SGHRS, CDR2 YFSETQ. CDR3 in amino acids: CASSPDRNEKLFF. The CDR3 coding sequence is TGCGCCAGCAGCCCTGACAGAAATGAAAAACTGTTTTTT. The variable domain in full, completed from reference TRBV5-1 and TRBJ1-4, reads KAGVTQTPRYLIKTRGQQVTLSCSPISGHRSVSWYQQTPGQGLQFLFEYFSETQRNKGNFPGRFSGRQFSNSRSEMNVSTLELGDSALYLCASSPDRNEKLFFGSGTQLSVL.

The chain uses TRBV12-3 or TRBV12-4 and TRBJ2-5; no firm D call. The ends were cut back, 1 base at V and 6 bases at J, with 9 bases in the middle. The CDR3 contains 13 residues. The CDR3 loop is CASSLGGIQTQYF. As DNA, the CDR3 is TGTGCCAGCAGTTTAGGCGGAATACAGACCCAGTACTTC.

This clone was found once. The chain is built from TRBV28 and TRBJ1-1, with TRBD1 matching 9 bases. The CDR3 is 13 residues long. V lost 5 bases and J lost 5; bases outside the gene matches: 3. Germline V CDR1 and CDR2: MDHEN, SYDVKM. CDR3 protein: CASSTGGRTEAFF. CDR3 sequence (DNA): TGTGCCAGCAGTACAGGGGGCAGAACTGAAGCTTTCTTT.

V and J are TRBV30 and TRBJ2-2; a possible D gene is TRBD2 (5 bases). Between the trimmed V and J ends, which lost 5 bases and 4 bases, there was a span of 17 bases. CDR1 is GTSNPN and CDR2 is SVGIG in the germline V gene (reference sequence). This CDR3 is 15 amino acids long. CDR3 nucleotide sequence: TGTGCCTGGGTGCCGAGGGCAGTCCCCACCGGGGAGCTGTTTTTT. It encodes CAWVPRAVPTGELFF.

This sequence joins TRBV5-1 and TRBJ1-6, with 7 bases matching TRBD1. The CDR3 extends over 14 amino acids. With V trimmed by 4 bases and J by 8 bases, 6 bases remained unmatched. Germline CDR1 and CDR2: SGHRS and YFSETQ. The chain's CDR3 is CASSLGTAHSPLHF. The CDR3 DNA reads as TGCGCCAGCAGCCTAGGGACAGCCCATTCACCCCTCCACTTT.

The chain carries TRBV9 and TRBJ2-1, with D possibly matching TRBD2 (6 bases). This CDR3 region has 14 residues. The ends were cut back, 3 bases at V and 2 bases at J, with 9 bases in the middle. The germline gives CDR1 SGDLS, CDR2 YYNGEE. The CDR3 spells CASSGGVAYNEQFF. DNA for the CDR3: TGTGCCAGCAGCGGGGGGGTGGCCTACAATGAGCAGTTCTTC.

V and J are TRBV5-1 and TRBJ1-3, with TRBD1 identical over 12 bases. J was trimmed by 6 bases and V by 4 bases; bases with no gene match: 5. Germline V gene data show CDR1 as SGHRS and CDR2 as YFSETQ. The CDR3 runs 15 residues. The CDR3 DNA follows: TGCGCCAGCAGCCGCGGGACAGGGGGCCTAAACACCATATATTTT. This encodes CASSRGTGGLNTIYF.

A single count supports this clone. In DNA, the CDR3 is TGTGCCAGCAGCCAAGGTCGGGGGACAGGCCCTCGGAACACTGAAGCTTTCTTT. Protein: CASSQGRGTGPRNTEAFF. This chain joins TRBV14 and TRBJ1-1; 8 bases map to TRBD1. The CDR3 has 18 amino acids. Germline values: CDR1 SGHDN, CDR2 FVKESK. V lost 1 base, J lost 1 base, and 11 bases stayed unmatched. Based on the CDR3 plus reference TRBV14 and TRBJ1-1, the full variable domain is EAGVTQFPSHSVIEKGQTVTLRCDPISGHDNLYWYRRVMGKEIKFLLHFVKESKQDESGMPNNRFLAERTGGTYSTLKVQPAELEDSGVYFCASSQGRGTGPRNTEAFFGQGTRLTVV.

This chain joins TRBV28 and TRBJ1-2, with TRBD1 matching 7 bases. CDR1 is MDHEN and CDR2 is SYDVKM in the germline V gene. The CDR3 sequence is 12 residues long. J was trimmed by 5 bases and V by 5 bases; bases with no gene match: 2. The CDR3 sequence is CASSGQAYGYTF. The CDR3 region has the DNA TGTGCCAGCAGTGGACAGGCGTATGGCTACACCTTC.

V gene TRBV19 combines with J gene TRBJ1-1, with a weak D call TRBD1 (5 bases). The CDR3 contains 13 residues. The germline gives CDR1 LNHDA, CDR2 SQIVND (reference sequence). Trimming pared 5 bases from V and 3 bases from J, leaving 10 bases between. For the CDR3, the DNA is TGTGCCAGTAGTGCCCAGGGTGACACTGAAGCTTTCTTT. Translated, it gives CASSAQGDTEAFF.

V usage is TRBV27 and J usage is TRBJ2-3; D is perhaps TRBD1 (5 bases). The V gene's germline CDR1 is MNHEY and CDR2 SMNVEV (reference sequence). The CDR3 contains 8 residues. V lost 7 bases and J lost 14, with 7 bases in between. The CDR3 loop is CASIQGYF. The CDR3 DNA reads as TGTGCCAGCATCCAGGGGTATTTT.

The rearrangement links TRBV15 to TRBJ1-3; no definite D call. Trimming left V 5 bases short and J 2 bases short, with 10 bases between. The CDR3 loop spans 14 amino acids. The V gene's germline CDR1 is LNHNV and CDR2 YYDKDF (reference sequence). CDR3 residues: CATSPVPAGNTIYF. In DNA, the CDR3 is TGTGCCACCAGCCCTGTTCCCGCTGGAAACACCATATATTTT.

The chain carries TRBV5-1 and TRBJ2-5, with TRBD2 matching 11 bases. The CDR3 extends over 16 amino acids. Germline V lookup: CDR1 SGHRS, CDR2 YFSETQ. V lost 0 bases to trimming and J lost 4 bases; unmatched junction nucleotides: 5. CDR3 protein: CASSLVPSGRLETQYF. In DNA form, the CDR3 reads TGCGCCAGCAGCTTGGTCCCTAGCGGGAGGCTAGAGACCCAGTACTTC.

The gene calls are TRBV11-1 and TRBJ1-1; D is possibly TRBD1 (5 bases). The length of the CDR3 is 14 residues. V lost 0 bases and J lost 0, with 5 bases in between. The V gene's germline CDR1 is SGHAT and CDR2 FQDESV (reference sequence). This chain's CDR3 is CASSLATVNTEAFF. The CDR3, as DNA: TGTGCCAGCAGCTTAGCGACAGTGAACACTGAAGCTTTCTTT.

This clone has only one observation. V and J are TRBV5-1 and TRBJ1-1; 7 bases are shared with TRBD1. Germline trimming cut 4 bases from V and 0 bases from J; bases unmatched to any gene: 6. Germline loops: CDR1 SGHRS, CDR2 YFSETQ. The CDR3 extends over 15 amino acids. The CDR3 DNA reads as TGCGCCAGCAGCCGACCGACAGGGTTGAACACTGAAGCTTTCTTT. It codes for CASSRPTGLNTEAFF.

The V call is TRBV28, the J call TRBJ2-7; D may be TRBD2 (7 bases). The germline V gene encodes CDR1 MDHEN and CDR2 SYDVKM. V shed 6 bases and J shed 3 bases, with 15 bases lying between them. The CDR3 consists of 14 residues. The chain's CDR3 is CASRKQGGSYEQYF. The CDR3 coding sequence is TGTGCCAGCAGGAAACAGGGCGGGAGCTACGAGCAGTACTTC.

CDR3 sequence: CASSLGQLNEKLFF. CDR3 coding DNA: TGTGCCAGCAGCTTAGGACAGTTGAATGAAAAACTGTTTTTT. The chain links TRBV7-9 to TRBJ1-4; the D gene is possibly TRBD1 (5 bases). This CDR3 region has 14 residues. The ends were cut back, 1 base at V and 5 bases at J, with 8 bases in the middle. The germline gives CDR1 SEHNR, CDR2 FQNEAQ (reference sequence).

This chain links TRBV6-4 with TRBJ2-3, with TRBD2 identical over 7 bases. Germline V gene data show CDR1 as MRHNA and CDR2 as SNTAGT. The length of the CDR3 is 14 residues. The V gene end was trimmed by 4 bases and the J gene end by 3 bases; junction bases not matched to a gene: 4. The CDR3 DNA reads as TGTGCCAGCAGTGTAGGCGGGAGTACAGATACGCAGTATTTT. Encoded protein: CASSVGGSTDTQYF.